This paragraph covers one TCR beta chain sequence. This table comes from immunoSEQ multiplex PCR, and its TCRdb copy is limited to in-frame clones, with some not included. The repertoire has around 180,000 clones, about 88% of them found once; the top ten carry 25% to 30%. This entry belongs to a study of blood T cell repertoires in COVID-19. CDR1 is SGHRS and CDR2 is YFSETQ in the germline V gene. J was trimmed by 3 bases and V by 4 bases; bases with no gene match: 8. The CDR3 extends over 16 amino acids. This chain connects TRBV5-1 to TRBJ2-3, with TRBD1 matching 10 bases. Sample: peripheral blood. The clonotype originates from a man aged 55 to 70 with acute or convalescent COVID-19. The CDR3 coding sequence is TGCGCCAGCAGCAAATCCGGGACAGGGGCGACAGATACGCAGTATTTT. Amino acids: CASSKSGTGATDTQYF.